The present TCR beta chain was sequenced within a study of cytomegalovirus exposure and HLA in healthy donors. The study ran its PCR with 60 Vbeta and 13 Jbeta primers. Only in-frame clones appear in the TCRdb table, and some are missing; sequencing was by immunoSEQ multiplex PCR. In the table there are fewer than 100,000 clones, approximately 79% of which are singletons. Between the trimmed V and J ends, which lost 3 bases and 7 bases, there was a span of 12 bases. This CDR3 spans 14 amino acids. The germline V gene encodes CDR1 KGHSH and CDR2 LQKENI. A few counts support this clone. The receptor comes from a woman between 40 and 55 years old in good health and CMV-seronegative. The specimen sequenced was PBMCs. The V call is TRBV18, the J call TRBJ1-4; no clear D gene. DNA of the CDR3: TGTGCCAGCTCACCTCGCCAGGCAAGTGAAAAACTGTTTTTT. Translation gives CASSPRQASEKLFF. The full variable domain, with the rest looked up from reference TRBV18 and TRBJ1-4, is NAGVMQNPRHLVRRRGQEARLRCSPMKGHSHVYWYRQLPEEGLKFMVYLQKENIIDESGMPKERFSAEFPKEGPSILRIQQVVRGDSAAYFCASSPRQASEKLFFGSGTQLSVL.